Listed below are T cell receptor beta chains from one sample, sequenced in a study of spatial heterogeneity in lung cancer. TCRdb re-called the 5' RACE reads through MiXCR, storing one row per CDR3 protein. The sample yields approximately 13,000 distinct CDR3 sequences, 4% to 5.5% seen once. The input for sequencing was lung tumor tissue, taken at surgery. Receptors were obtained from a male donor with early-stage non-small cell lung cancer. The CDR3 runs from the conserved cysteine through the conserved F or W. The D gene is left open where the match is weak. Not every row has a clone size; where given, it reads once, few, many or a size class.

clone_size j_call d_call v_call cdr3_nt cdr3_aa
many TRBJ2-3 . TRBV2 TGTGCCAGCAGTGCTCAGGGGACCCCAAGCACAGATACGCAGTATTTT CASSAQGTPSTDTQYF
. TRBJ2-2 . TRBV21-1 TGTGCCAGCAGCAAAACTCCACGGAACCGGGACAAACTCACCGGGGAGCTGTTTTTT CASSKTPRNRDKLTGELFF
many TRBJ1-3 . TRBV5-1 TGCGCCAGCAGCTTACAGGGCTCCGGAAACACCATATATTTT CASSLQGSGNTIYF
few TRBJ1-5 TRBD1 TRBV7-9 TGTGCCAGCAGCGGACAGGGGTTCGGCAATCAGCCCCAGCATTTT CASSGQGFGNQPQHF
few TRBJ2-3 TRBD2 TRBV12-3/TRBV12-4 TGTGCCAGCAGCCGCCGCGCCGGACTAGCGGGGGGCCCCCTGCGATCAGATACGCAGTATTTT CASSRRAGLAGGPLRSDTQYF
many TRBJ2-3 . TRBV12-3/TRBV12-4 TGTGCCAGCAGGCGCGGAGATACGCAGTATTTT CASRRGDTQYF
few TRBJ2-5 TRBD1 TRBV6-5 TGTGCCAGCAGTTACTCTATTAGACAGGGGGCCCCAGAGACCCAGTACTTC CASSYSIRQGAPETQYF
few TRBJ2-7 TRBD2 TRBV5-5 TGTGCCAGCAGCTTGTCTCTGGCTAGCGGGGGCGTCTTGTACGAGCAGTACTTC CASSLSLASGGVLYEQYF
many TRBJ2-6 . TRBV2 TGTGCCAGCAAGGGGGGAATGGCCAACGTCCTGACTTTC CASKGGMANVLTF
. TRBJ1-5 . TRBV29-1 TGCAGCGTATCCGGGGACCAGGGCGGCAATCAGCCCCAGCATTTT CSVSGDQGGNQPQHF
few TRBJ1-5 . TRBV6-2/TRBV6-3 TGTGCCAGCAGTTACAACGGCAATAGCAATCAGCCCCAGCATTTT CASSYNGNSNQPQHF
many TRBJ1-1 . TRBV11-2 TGTGCCAGCAGCTTAGCGTTCACTGAAGCTTTCTTT CASSLAFTEAFF
medium-sized TRBJ2-7 . TRBV5-1 TGCGCCAGCAGCCTAATACCCAACAGGGATGCGACCTACGAGCAGTACTTC CASSLIPNRDATYEQYF
many TRBJ2-5 . TRBV20-1 TGCAGTGCCAAGGCGGGTGGGCAAGAGACCCAGTACTTC CSAKAGGQETQYF
. TRBJ2-2 . TRBV11-2 TGTGCCAGCAGCTTAGAATTAGTTATCGGGGAGCTGTTTTTT CASSLELVIGELFF
many TRBJ1-4 . TRBV4-1 TGCGCCAGCAGCCAAGATGTGCAGCTTAATGAAAAACTGTTTTTT CASSQDVQLNEKLFF
many TRBJ1-5 . TRBV7-9 TGTGCCAGCAGCTTTCGGTTAGAGGGGACGGGCAATCAGCCCCAGCATTTT CASSFRLEGTGNQPQHF
many TRBJ2-1 TRBD1 TRBV4-2 TGTGCCAGCAGCTTCGACAGGGGACGCAACTATGAGCAGTTCTTC CASSFDRGRNYEQFF
many TRBJ2-7 . TRBV7-9 TGTGCCAGCAGTCGGGACGGGCCCTACGAGCAGTACTTC CASSRDGPYEQYF
. TRBJ2-5 TRBD1 TRBV9 TGTGCCAGCAGCGTAGAGGACAGGAACCAAGAGACCCAGTACTTC CASSVEDRNQETQYF
many TRBJ2-5 . TRBV5-1 TGCGCCAGCAGCTTGGACACAAACGAAGGAGAGACCCAGTACTTC CASSLDTNEGETQYF
many TRBJ1-1 . TRBV5-5 TGTGCCAGCAGCACCGCCCCCGGATCGGGCACTGAAGCTTTCTTT CASSTAPGSGTEAFF
few TRBJ1-6 . TRBV20-1 TGCAGTGCTAGAGGAGGGGAAGAAGGAGGGCCCTACAGGAGCTCCTATAATTCACCCCTCCACTTT CSARGGEEGGPYRSSYNSPLHF
few TRBJ1-6 TRBD1 TRBV20-1 TGCAGTGCTAGGCTGACAGGGATGAGGAATTCACCCCTCCACTTT CSARLTGMRNSPLHF
. TRBJ1-6 . TRBV29-1 TGCAGCCCGGGACAAAGGAGGGGTCCCACCCTCCACTTT CSPGQRRGPTLHF
many TRBJ2-2 TRBD2 TRBV4-3 TGCGCCAGCAGCCAAGATCGTTCTGGACTAGAAACCGGGGAGCTGTTTTTT CASSQDRSGLETGELFF
many TRBJ2-3 . TRBV29-1 TGCAGCGTTGCGTTTCTATTCTCTGGGGAAGATACGCAGTATTTT CSVAFLFSGEDTQYF
. TRBJ1-5 TRBD1 TRBV6-1 TGTGCCAGCAATAAGTTCGACAGGGTAAATCAGCCCCAGCATTTT CASNKFDRVNQPQHF
. TRBJ1-2 . TRBV28 TGTGCCAGCAGCTTGATCCTCACACAGGGAACGTTCGGCTACACCTTC CASSLILTQGTFGYTF
. TRBJ2-1 . TRBV4-2 TGTGCCAGCAGCCACTTGAACGGAGCGTACAATGAGCAGTTCTTC CASSHLNGAYNEQFF
many TRBJ2-3 TRBD2 TRBV4-3 TGCGCCAGCAGCCACCTCGCCGGGACTAGAAGGGCAGATACGCAGTATTTT CASSHLAGTRRADTQYF
many TRBJ1-5 . TRBV20-1 TGCAGTGCTAATGAAGGGGGAAGCTACAATCAGCCCCAGCATTTT CSANEGGSYNQPQHF
. TRBJ2-3 . TRBV18 TGTGCCAGCTTGGATACGGCAGATACGCAGTATTTT CASLDTADTQYF
many TRBJ2-7 . TRBV7-9 TGTGCCAGCAGCTTAGGTACGGGCCCTGTCGTACAGCAGTACTTC CASSLGTGPVVQQYF
few TRBJ2-1 . TRBV10-3 TGTGCCATCAGTGCGGGACAAGCCTACAATGAGCAGTTCTTC CAISAGQAYNEQFF
many TRBJ1-1 TRBD1 TRBV29-1 TGCAGCGTAGTCCAGGGGGCGAGCACTGAAGCTTTCTTT CSVVQGASTEAFF
many TRBJ2-7 . TRBV5-4 TGTGCCAGCAGCTTGGCCGGTTTTGGCGAGCAGTACTTC CASSLAGFGEQYF
many TRBJ2-7 . TRBV7-9 TGTGCCAGCAGCGTAGGAGGCAGGTCCTACGAGCAGTACTTC CASSVGGRSYEQYF
. TRBJ1-5 . TRBV12-3/TRBV12-4 TGTGCCAGCAGTTTCTGGGGGGGGAATCAGCCCCAGCATTTT CASSFWGGNQPQHF
once TRBJ2-7 . TRBV7-2 TGTGCCAGCAGCTTTCAGGGTGTGGGCTACGAGCAGTACTTC CASSFQGVGYEQYF
. TRBJ1-4 TRBD1 TRBV28 TGTGCCAGCAGTTTTTCAGGGGGGGGTGAAAAACTGTTTTTT CASSFSGGGEKLFF
many TRBJ2-5 TRBD1 TRBV9 TGTGCCAGCAGCGCAGGGACAGTTTCTGAGACCCAGTACTTC CASSAGTVSETQYF
few TRBJ2-1 . TRBV6-2/TRBV6-3 TGTGCCAGCAGCTCGGCCGGTGGGAATGAGCAGTTCTTC CASSSAGGNEQFF
many TRBJ2-4 TRBD1 TRBV7-9 TGTGCCAGCAGCTTACAAGGGGACAGGGTATCGCTAGCCAAAAACATTCAGTACTTC CASSLQGDRVSLAKNIQYF
few TRBJ1-5 . TRBV20-1 TGCAGTGCTAGAGATGGGAGACTTCTCAGCAATCAGCCCCAGCATTTT CSARDGRLLSNQPQHF
many TRBJ2-1 TRBD2 TRBV5-1 TGCGCCAGCAGCTTGGTGCTAGCGGCCAATGAGCAGTTCTTC CASSLVLAANEQFF
medium-sized TRBJ2-5 TRBD1 TRBV7-2 TGTGCCAGCAGCTTACCGGACAGGGCCCAAGAGACCCAGTACTTC CASSLPDRAQETQYF
. TRBJ1-6 . TRBV20-1 TGCAGTGCTCCAGAGGGGCAGGGATATAATTCACCCCTCCACTTT CSAPEGQGYNSPLHF
. TRBJ1-3 . TRBV7-2 TGTGCCAGCAGCCCCTGGGCCTCTGGAAACACCATATATTTT CASSPWASGNTIYF